One TCR beta chain is described in this entry. The antigen is unknown. These data are taken from a study of T cells in localized non-small cell lung cancer. The CDR3 extends over 13 amino acids. CDR1 is SGHRS, CDR2 YFSETQ, per germline. Trimming left V 2 bases short and J 9 bases short, with 14 bases between. Study-wide points: The study detected a median around 50 of the top 100 tumor clones in adjacent lung. Tumor trailed uninvolved adjacent lung in T cell clonality, which peaked there. A higher density of T cells in blood coincided with extended overall survival. Only one tumor region went through sequencing, so heterogeneity may still be there.

Method: immunoSEQ multiplex PCR; TCRdb's copy keeps in-frame clones and lacks some. The sample lists 35,000 to 45,000 clones; around 86% were seen once. The sample here was peripheral blood mononuclear cells, taken before any cancer treatment. The sequence was collected from a male donor at least 60 years old with stage II lung adenocarcinoma. The chain uses TRBV5-1 and TRBJ2-5, with a tentative D call TRBD2 (5 bases). The CDR3 is CASSLERSKPQYF. The CDR3 nucleotides read TGCGCCAGCAGCTTAGAGCGGAGTAAGCCCCAGTACTTC.